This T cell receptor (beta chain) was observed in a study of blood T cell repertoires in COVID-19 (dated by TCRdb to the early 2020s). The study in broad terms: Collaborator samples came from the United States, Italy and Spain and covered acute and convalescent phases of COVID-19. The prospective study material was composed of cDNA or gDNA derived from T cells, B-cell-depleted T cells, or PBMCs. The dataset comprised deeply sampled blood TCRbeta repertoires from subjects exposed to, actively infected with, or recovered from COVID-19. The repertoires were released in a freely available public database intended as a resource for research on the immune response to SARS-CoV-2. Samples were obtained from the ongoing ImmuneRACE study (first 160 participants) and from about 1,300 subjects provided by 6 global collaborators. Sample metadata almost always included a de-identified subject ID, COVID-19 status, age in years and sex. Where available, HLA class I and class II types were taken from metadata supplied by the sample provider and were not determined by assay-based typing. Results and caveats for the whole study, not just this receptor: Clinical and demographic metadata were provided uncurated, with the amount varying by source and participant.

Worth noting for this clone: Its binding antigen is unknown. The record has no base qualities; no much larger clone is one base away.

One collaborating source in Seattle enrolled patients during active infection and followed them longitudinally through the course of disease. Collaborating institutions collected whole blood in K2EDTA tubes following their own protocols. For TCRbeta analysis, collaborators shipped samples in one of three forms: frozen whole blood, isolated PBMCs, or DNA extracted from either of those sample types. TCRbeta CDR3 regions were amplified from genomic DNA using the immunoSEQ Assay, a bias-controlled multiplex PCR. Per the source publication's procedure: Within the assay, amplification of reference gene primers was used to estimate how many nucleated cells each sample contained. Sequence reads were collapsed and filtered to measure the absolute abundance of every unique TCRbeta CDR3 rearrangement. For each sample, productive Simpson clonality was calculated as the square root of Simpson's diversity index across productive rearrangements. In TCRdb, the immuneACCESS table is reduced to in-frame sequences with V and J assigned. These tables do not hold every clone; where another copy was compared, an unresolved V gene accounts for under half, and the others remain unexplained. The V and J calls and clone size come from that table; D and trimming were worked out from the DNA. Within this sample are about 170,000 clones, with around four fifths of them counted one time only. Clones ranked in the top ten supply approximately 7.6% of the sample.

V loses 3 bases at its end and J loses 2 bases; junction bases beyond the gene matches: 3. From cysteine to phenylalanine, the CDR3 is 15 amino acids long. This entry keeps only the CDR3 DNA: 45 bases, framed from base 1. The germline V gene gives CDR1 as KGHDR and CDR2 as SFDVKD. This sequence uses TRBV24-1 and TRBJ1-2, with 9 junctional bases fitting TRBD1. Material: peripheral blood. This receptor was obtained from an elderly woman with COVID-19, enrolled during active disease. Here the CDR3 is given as CATSDADRGNYGYTF. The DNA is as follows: TGTGCCACCAGTGATGCCGACAGGGGGAACTATGGCTACACCTTC.